Listed below are T cell receptor beta chains from one sample, sequenced in a study of graft-versus-host responses after intestinal transplantation. Their target antigens are unknown. The table came from immunoSEQ multiplex PCR; TCRdb's copy has only in-frame clones and leaves some out. This table holds 130,000 to 150,000 clones, nearly 95% found once. Sequenced here: unstimulated CD4+ T cells sorted from spleen or lymph node cells, sampled before intestinal transplant. These receptors came from a human donor who received an intestinal transplant. CDR3s include the opening cysteine and the closing phenylalanine or tryptophan. D genes are given only for firm matches. The size field is filled for only some rows; it gives once, few, many or a size class.

clone_size: NA; j_call: TRBJ1-6; d_call: NA; v_call: TRBV15; cdr3_aa: CATSGSYNSPLHF; cdr3_nt: TGTGCCACCTCGGGGTCCTATAATTCACCCCTCCACTTT
clone_size: NA; j_call: TRBJ2-1; d_call: TRBD1; v_call: TRBV18; cdr3_aa: CASSPGTGHEQFF; cdr3_nt: TGTGCCAGCTCACCCGGGACAGGGCATGAGCAGTTCTTC
clone_size: once; j_call: TRBJ2-6; d_call: NA; v_call: TRBV27; cdr3_aa: CASSFWRGSSGANVLTF; cdr3_nt: TGTGCCAGCAGTTTTTGGAGGGGGTCCTCTGGGGCCAACGTCCTGACTTTC
clone_size: once; j_call: TRBJ1-3; d_call: TRBD1; v_call: TRBV4-2; cdr3_aa: CASSQAATGAGNTIYF; cdr3_nt: TGTGCCAGCAGCCAAGCGGCGACAGGGGCAGGAAACACCATATATTTT
clone_size: NA; j_call: TRBJ2-1; d_call: TRBD2; v_call: TRBV29-1; cdr3_aa: CSVENPSGNPYNEQFF; cdr3_nt: TGCAGCGTTGAAAACCCTAGCGGGAACCCCTACAATGAGCAGTTCTTC
clone_size: once; j_call: TRBJ2-3; d_call: TRBD2; v_call: TRBV18; cdr3_aa: CASSPLAGDGTQYF; cdr3_nt: TGTGCCAGCTCACCACTAGCGGGAGACGGGACGCAGTATTTT
clone_size: once; j_call: TRBJ2-3; d_call: TRBD2; v_call: TRBV7-2; cdr3_aa: CASSLLAGGEDTQYF; cdr3_nt: TGTGCCAGCAGCTTACTAGCGGGAGGAGAAGATACGCAGTATTTT
clone_size: NA; j_call: TRBJ2-1; d_call: NA; v_call: TRBV28; cdr3_aa: CASSSEAYNEQFF; cdr3_nt: TGTGCCAGCAGTTCAGAGGCCTACAATGAGCAGTTCTTC
clone_size: NA; j_call: TRBJ2-2; d_call: TRBD1; v_call: TRBV7-9; cdr3_aa: CASSSGTVKNTGELFF; cdr3_nt: TGTGCCAGCAGCTCCGGGACAGTAAAGAACACCGGGGAGCTGTTTTTT
clone_size: NA; j_call: TRBJ2-7; d_call: NA; v_call: TRBV18; cdr3_aa: CASSPIGLGILEQYF; cdr3_nt: TGTGCCAGCTCACCAATCGGACTGGGGATCCTCGAGCAGTACTTC
clone_size: once; j_call: TRBJ2-3; d_call: TRBD2; v_call: TRBV7-2; cdr3_aa: CASSAGSGRNTQYF; cdr3_nt: TGTGCCAGCAGCGCCGGTAGCGGGAGAAATACGCAGTATTTT
clone_size: NA; j_call: TRBJ2-1; d_call: TRBD1; v_call: TRBV19; cdr3_aa: CASSKQGQGEQFF; cdr3_nt: TGTGCCAGTAGTAAACAGGGGCAGGGTGAGCAGTTCTTC
clone_size: NA; j_call: TRBJ2-7; d_call: NA; v_call: TRBV9; cdr3_aa: CASSVGVSLAYEQYF; cdr3_nt: TGTGCCAGCAGCGTCGGCGTTTCCCTGGCCTACGAGCAGTACTTC
clone_size: NA; j_call: TRBJ2-7; d_call: TRBD1; v_call: TRBV5-1; cdr3_aa: CASSGRRDRGSYEQYF; cdr3_nt: TGCGCCAGCAGCGGACGTCGGGACAGGGGGTCCTACGAGCAGTACTTC
clone_size: once; j_call: TRBJ1-2; d_call: TRBD1; v_call: TRBV28; cdr3_aa: CASSTPQGASGYTF; cdr3_nt: TGTGCCAGCAGTACACCACAGGGGGCCAGTGGCTACACCTTC
clone_size: NA; j_call: TRBJ1-2; d_call: NA; v_call: TRBV7-2; cdr3_aa: CASSLRGGAYGYTF; cdr3_nt: TGTGCCAGCAGCTTAAGGGGGGGTGCCTATGGCTACACCTTC
clone_size: NA; j_call: TRBJ2-3; d_call: NA; v_call: TRBV5-1; cdr3_aa: CASSLEGISSTDTQYF; cdr3_nt: TGCGCCAGCAGCTTGGAGGGTATCTCTAGCACAGATACGCAGTATTTT
clone_size: NA; j_call: TRBJ2-3; d_call: NA; v_call: TRBV7-2; cdr3_aa: CASTLQGTDTQYF; cdr3_nt: TGTGCCAGCACCTTACAGGGTACAGATACGCAGTATTTT
clone_size: NA; j_call: TRBJ2-1; d_call: TRBD2; v_call: TRBV28; cdr3_aa: CASNPGTSVEQFF; cdr3_nt: TGTGCCAGCAACCCGGGGACTAGCGTTGAGCAGTTCTTC
clone_size: few; j_call: TRBJ2-1; d_call: NA; v_call: TRBV6-4; cdr3_aa: CASSDRVGGDEQFF; cdr3_nt: TGTGCCAGCAGTGACCGAGTAGGGGGGGATGAGCAGTTCTTC
clone_size: NA; j_call: TRBJ1-2; d_call: TRBD1; v_call: TRBV28; cdr3_aa: CASSPGGANYGYTF; cdr3_nt: TGTGCCAGCAGTCCAGGGGGAGCTAACTATGGCTACACCTTC
clone_size: NA; j_call: TRBJ1-2; d_call: NA; v_call: TRBV30; cdr3_aa: CAWSVGGHHDYGYTF; cdr3_nt: TGTGCCTGGAGTGTCGGGGGACACCATGACTATGGCTACACCTTC